These T cell receptor beta chains were read from a single sample in a study of PD-L1 blockade in urothelial cancer. Generated by immunoSEQ multiplex PCR, the TCRdb table keeps only in-frame clones and is missing some. The sample includes tens of thousands of clones, about 80% of them seen just once. The sequenced sample was PBMCs, obtained around atezolizumab (anti-PD-L1) treatment. Every receptor here comes from a man in his sixties or seventies with urothelial cancer. The CDR3 runs from the conserved cysteine through the conserved F or W. A D gene is named only where the DNA matches it firmly. Part of the rows lack a size; the others show once, few, many or a class for expanded clones.

cdr3_aa | cdr3_nt | j_call | d_call | clone_size | v_call
CASRGTSWNNEQFF | TGTGCCAGCAGGGGGACTAGCTGGAACAATGAGCAGTTCTTC | TRBJ2-1 | TRBD2 | - | TRBV5-4
CASQTAGGTSGLMTEQFF | TGTGCCAGTCAGACAGCCGGTGGGACTAGCGGCCTTATGACGGAGCAGTTCTTC | TRBJ2-1 | TRBD2 | - | TRBV7-8
CASSESSYEQYF | TGTGCCAGCAGCGAGAGCTCCTACGAGCAGTACTTC | TRBJ2-7 | - | - | TRBV5-6
CASSDELLQETQYF | TGTGCCAGCAGTGACGAACTACTCCAAGAGACCCAGTACTTC | TRBJ2-5 | - | once | TRBV6-1
CASSQGSSGTYEQYF | TGTGCCAGCAGCCAAGGGTCTAGCGGGACCTACGAGCAGTACTTC | TRBJ2-7 | TRBD2 | - | TRBV4-2
CASSYRGESTDTQYF | TGTGCCAGCAGTTACCGGGGAGAGAGCACAGATACGCAGTATTTT | TRBJ2-3 | - | - | TRBV6-5
CATTRGTSNSVQYF | TGTGCCACGACCCGAGGGACTAGCAATTCTGTGCAGTACTTC | TRBJ2-7 | TRBD2 | - | TRBV7-9
CASSPVGDTDTQYF | TGTGCCAGCTCACCGGTAGGGGACACAGATACGCAGTATTTT | TRBJ2-3 | - | - | TRBV18
CASSLATSGSAYEQYF | TGTGCCAGCAGCTTAGCGACTAGCGGGAGCGCCTACGAGCAGTACTTC | TRBJ2-7 | TRBD2 | - | TRBV7-6
CASRARGKGYNEQFF | TGTGCCAGCAGGGCTAGGGGGAAGGGTTACAATGAGCAGTTCTTC | TRBJ2-1 | - | - | TRBV27
CASKIGQGGEAFF | TGTGCCAGCAAGATCGGACAGGGAGGTGAAGCTTTCTTT | TRBJ1-1 | TRBD1 | - | TRBV6-5
CALDRGQETQYF | TGTGCCCTCGACAGGGGGCAAGAGACCCAGTACTTC | TRBJ2-5 | TRBD1 | once | TRBV7-9
CASSGGLAGVEQYF | TGCGCCAGCAGCGGGGGACTAGCGGGAGTCGAGCAGTACTTC | TRBJ2-7 | TRBD2 | - | TRBV5-1
CASSLATSGRDTGELFF | TGTGCCAGCAGCTTAGCGACTAGCGGGAGGGACACCGGGGAGCTGTTTTTT | TRBJ2-2 | TRBD2 | - | TRBV7-6
CASSPRGTEYAYEQYF | TGTGCCAGCAGCCCCCGGGGGACTGAGTACGCCTACGAGCAGTACTTC | TRBJ2-7 | - | - | TRBV9
CASSWGGISDTQYF | TGTGCCAGCAGCTGGGGGGGGATATCAGATACGCAGTATTTT | TRBJ2-3 | TRBD2 | - | TRBV5-6
CASSRDPGSIQYF | TGCGCCAGCAGCCGGGACCCCGGGAGCATTCAGTACTTC | TRBJ2-4 | - | once | TRBV4-3
CASSLASGGTYEQYF | TGTGCCAGCAGCTTAGCTAGCGGGGGTACCTACGAGCAGTACTTC | TRBJ2-7 | TRBD2 | - | TRBV7-9
CASSRRQNTEAFF | TGCGCCAGCAGCCGCAGACAGAACACTGAAGCTTTCTTT | TRBJ1-1 | - | - | TRBV4-3
CASRDRTAGGSYEQYF | TGTGCCAGCAGAGATAGAACGGCGGGAGGGTCCTACGAGCAGTACTTC | TRBJ2-7 | TRBD2 | - | TRBV11-2
CASSSFPGRTGELFF | TGTGCCAGCAGCTCCTTCCCGGGAAGAACCGGGGAGCTGTTTTTT | TRBJ2-2 | - | - | TRBV7-2
CASSQVGGYGFQYF | TGTGCCAGCAGCCAAGTAGGTGGTTACGGGTTCCAGTACTTC | TRBJ2-7 | - | once | TRBV14
CASSFLAGNTEAFF | TGTGCCAGCAGTTTCCTAGCAGGGAACACTGAAGCTTTCTTT | TRBJ1-1 | - | - | TRBV27
CASSLRRGNTEAFF | TGTGCCAGCAGCCTGCGTAGAGGTAACACTGAAGCTTTCTTT | TRBJ1-1 | - | - | TRBV6-5
CASSRTAMLLSYEQYF | TGTGCCAGCAGTCGAACAGCAATGCTACTCTCCTACGAGCAGTACTTC | TRBJ2-7 | - | few | TRBV27
CASSRGGLAGGRTGELFF | TGTGCCAGCAGCCGGGGGGGACTAGCGGGAGGCCGTACCGGGGAGCTGTTTTTT | TRBJ2-2 | TRBD2 | - | TRBV5-4
CASSSLLRGGEAFF | TGTGCCAGCAGCTCGCTACTCCGAGGTGGGGAAGCTTTCTTT | TRBJ1-1 | - | - | TRBV7-8
CASTPREANKNIQYF | TGTGCCAGTACCCCCAGGGAAGCGAACAAAAACATTCAGTACTTC | TRBJ2-4 | - | - | TRBV19
CASYLTGAANYGYTF | TGTGCCAGTTATCTGACAGGGGCCGCTAACTATGGCTACACCTTC | TRBJ1-2 | TRBD1 | - | TRBV19
CASSLRDRGGYTF | TGTGCCAGCAGCCTCCGGGACAGGGGTGGCTACACCTTC | TRBJ1-2 | TRBD1 | once | TRBV6-1
CASRVAGETGELFF | TGTGCCAGTAGAGTAGCGGGAGAGACCGGGGAGCTGTTTTTT | TRBJ2-2 | TRBD2 | - | TRBV19
CASSLWGQGPHEQYF | TGTGCCAGCAGCTTGTGGGGACAGGGGCCCCACGAGCAGTACTTC | TRBJ2-7 | TRBD1 | few | TRBV5-6
CSVEPDTVQETQYF | TGCAGCGTTGAACCGGATACAGTCCAAGAGACCCAGTACTTC | TRBJ2-5 | - | - | TRBV29-1
CASSPWESEQYF | TGTGCCAGCAGCCCATGGGAGAGCGAGCAGTACTTC | TRBJ2-7 | - | - | TRBV6-1
CASSLPLAGTTSNEQFF | TGTGCCAGCAGCTTACCCCTAGCGGGTACTACCAGCAATGAGCAGTTCTTC | TRBJ2-1 | TRBD2 | - | TRBV7-8
CASSLGGGTEAFF | TGTGCCAGCAGTTTGGGGGGTGGCACTGAAGCTTTCTTT | TRBJ1-1 | - | - | TRBV28
CASSLIAGGHPQYF | TGTGCCAGCAGCTTGATAGCGGGAGGGCATCCGCAGTATTTT | TRBJ2-3 | TRBD2 | once | TRBV5-5
CASSPFDGTEAFF | TGTGCCAGCTCACCCTTCGACGGGACTGAAGCTTTCTTT | TRBJ1-1 | - | once | TRBV18
CASSSSKTGRETQYF | TGTGCCAGTAGTTCCTCTAAGACAGGGAGAGAGACCCAGTACTTC | TRBJ2-5 | TRBD1 | - | TRBV19
CAISEGQGAYEQYF | TGTGCCATCAGTGAAGGGCAGGGGGCCTACGAGCAGTACTTC | TRBJ2-7 | TRBD1 | - | TRBV10-3
CASSSTGQGLGEQYF | TGTGCCAGCAGTTCCACGGGACAGGGGTTGGGGGAGCAGTACTTC | TRBJ2-7 | TRBD1 | - | TRBV6-5
CASSVNSGRDGKNIQYF | TGTGCCAGCAGTGTAAATAGCGGGAGGGATGGCAAAAACATTCAGTACTTC | TRBJ2-4 | TRBD2 | - | TRBV25-1
CASSVDRGLDGYTF | TGTGCCAGTAGTGTGGACAGGGGTCTGGATGGCTACACCTTC | TRBJ1-2 | TRBD1 | - | TRBV19
CASSFPGQGSGANVLTF | TGTGCCAGCAGCTTCCCGGGACAGGGCTCTGGGGCCAACGTCCTGACTTTC | TRBJ2-6 | TRBD1 | - | TRBV5-4
CASRRDRGDTDTQYF | TGTGCCAGCAGGAGGGACAGGGGAGACACAGATACGCAGTATTTT | TRBJ2-3 | TRBD1 | once | TRBV28
CASSRGWGELFF | TGCGCCAGCAGTCGGGGTTGGGGGGAGCTGTTTTTT | TRBJ2-2 | - | - | TRBV4-1
CASSYGHRNSNQPQHF | TGTGCCAGCAGTTACGGGCACAGAAATAGCAATCAGCCCCAGCATTTT | TRBJ1-5 | - | once | TRBV6-6